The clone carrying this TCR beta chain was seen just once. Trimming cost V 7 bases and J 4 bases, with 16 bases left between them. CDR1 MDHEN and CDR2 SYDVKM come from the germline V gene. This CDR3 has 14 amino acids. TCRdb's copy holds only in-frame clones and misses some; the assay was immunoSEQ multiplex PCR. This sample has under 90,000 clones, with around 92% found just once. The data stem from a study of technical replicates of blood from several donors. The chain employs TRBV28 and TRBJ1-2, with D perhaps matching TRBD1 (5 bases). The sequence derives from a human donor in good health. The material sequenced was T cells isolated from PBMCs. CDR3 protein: CASTFTGDLYGYTF. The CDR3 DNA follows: TGTGCCAGCACCTTTACAGGCGACCTCTATGGCTACACCTTC.